Below are 11 T cell receptor beta chains sequenced from a single sample in a study of blood T cell repertoires in COVID-19 (dated by TCRdb to about 2020). Libraries came from the immunoSEQ multiplex PCR assay. TCRdb obtained this table from immuneACCESS and retained in-frame rearrangements with V and J assigned. These tables miss some clones; where compared with another copy, unresolved V genes account for less than half of the shortfall, and the remainder is unexplained. Within this sample are 120,000 to 150,000 clones, with about 87% of them counted one time only. 4% to 4.5% of the sample comes from the top ten. The sequenced material came from peripheral blood. All receptors come from a woman in her 40s with acute or convalescent COVID-19.

The chain uses TRBV7-2 and TRBJ2-7, with 10 nucleotides matching TRBD1. In germline, CDR1 is SGHTA, CDR2 FQGNSA. The CDR3 is 15 amino acids. The V and J ends lost 4 bases and 2 bases, in that order; junction bases with no gene match: 5. As DNA, the CDR3 is TGTGCCAGCAGCTCGACAGGGGGCGCACCCTACGAGCAGTACTTC. It encodes CASSSTGGAPYEQYF.

The chain links TRBV4-1 to TRBJ1-4; 11 bases line up with TRBD1. The ends lost 3 bases at V and 10 bases at J; junction bases unmatched: 4. Germline CDR1 reads MGHRA; CDR2 reads YSYEKL. This CDR3 contains 14 residues. This CDR3 is CASSQGQGVGKLFF. CDR3 bases: TGCGCCAGCAGCCAGGGACAGGGGGTTGGAAAACTGTTTTTT.

The chain uses TRBV6-1 and TRBJ2-2, with 16 positions matching TRBD2. The germline V gene has CDR1 MNHNS and CDR2 SASEGT. V lost 4 bases and J lost 6; bases outside the gene matches: 11. The CDR3 totals 19 residues. The DNA of the CDR3 is TGTGCCAGCAGTGTACCTTCGGGACTAGCGGGGGGGCCGGCCGGGGAGCTGTTTTTT. It codes for CASSVPSGLAGGPAGELFF.

V usage is TRBV19 and J usage is TRBJ2-6; the match to TRBD1 covers 9 bases. CDR1 and CDR2 (germline): LNHDA, SQIVND (reference sequence). V lost 2 bases, J lost 0 bases, and 17 bases stayed unmatched. The CDR3 extends over 22 amino acids. DNA for the CDR3: TGTGCCAGTAGTATAAGGGGGCGATACCGGGACAGGGATTCCTCTGGGGCCAACGTCCTGACTTTC. Translated, it gives CASSIRGRYRDRDSSGANVLTF.

This chain links TRBV24-1 with TRBJ2-7; TRBD1 is a possible D gene (6 bases). Germline values: CDR1 KGHDR, CDR2 SFDVKD. The CDR3 has 17 amino acids. V was shortened by 2 bases and J by 3 bases, with 19 bases between the two germline ends. CDR3 sequence reads: CATSDSGTPQLGYEQYF. DNA of the CDR3: TGTGCCACCAGTGATTCCGGGACACCCCAATTGGGCTACGAGCAGTACTTC.

The V call is TRBV27, the J call TRBJ1-1; TRBD1 aligns across 7 bases. The CDR3 runs 15 residues. Germline V gene lookup returns CDR1 MNHEY and CDR2 SMNVEV (reference sequence). Trimming at V came to 3 bases and at J to 6 bases, leaving 10 bases not matched to a gene. This chain's CDR3 is CASSLDRYFVAEAFF. In DNA form, the CDR3 reads TGTGCCAGCAGTTTGGACAGGTATTTTGTCGCTGAAGCTTTCTTT.

This clone was counted once. This clone may be a read error of a much larger clone one base away. The chain uses TRBV19 and TRBJ1-3; 7 positions agree with TRBD1. This CDR3 has 13 residues. Germline V lookup: CDR1 LNHDA, CDR2 SQIVND (reference sequence). The V segment lost 10 bases and the J segment 0 bases; nucleotides outside the gene matches: 3. CDR3 sequence: CAIRDSSGNTIYF. The CDR3 coding sequence is TGTGCCATCCGGGACAGCTCTGGAAACACCATATATTTT.

The chain has TRBV3-1 (or the pseudogene TRBV3-2) and TRBJ2-2; D unclear. The CDR3 has 13 residues. Trimming removed 4 bases at V and 7 bases at J, with 10 bases between. Germline lookup yields CDR1 LGHDT and CDR2 YNNKEL (reference sequence). DNA for the CDR3: TGTGCCAGCAGCCCCATGGAGAACGGGGAGCTGTTTTTT. Translated: CASSPMENGELFF.

This CDR3 is CASSLGQGDYEQYF. CDR3 coding DNA: TGTGCCAGCAGCCTGGGACAGGGGGACTACGAGCAGTACTTC. The chain joins TRBV7-9 to TRBJ2-7, with 11 bases fitting TRBD1. CDR1 is SEHNR and CDR2 is FQNEAQ in the germline V gene (reference sequence). The J segment lost 3 bases and the V segment lost 5 bases, leaving 3 bases of the junction unmatched. This CDR3 spans 14 amino acids.

The chain links TRBV27 to TRBJ2-3, with 7 bases identical to TRBD1. From germline, CDR1 is MNHEY and CDR2 SMNVEV (reference sequence). CDR3 length: 14 amino acids. Trimming removed 5 bases from V and 2 bases from J; junction bases left unmatched: 4. CDR3 DNA: TGTGCCAGCAGTAGGGACAGAGCCACAGATACGCAGTATTTT. The encoded protein is CASSRDRATDTQYF.

The CDR3: CASSLVSDQPQHF. CDR3 DNA sequence: TGTGCCAGCAGCTTGGTTTCCGATCAGCCCCAGCATTTT. The gene calls are TRBV5-8 and TRBJ1-5; D is unclear. V shed 0 bases and J shed 5 bases, with 6 bases lying between them. Germline values: CDR1 SGHTS, CDR2 YDEGEE. The CDR3 runs to 13 residues.